This TCR beta chain was found in a study of OX40 agonist ivuxolimab in advanced cancers. Sequenced by immunoSEQ multiplex PCR; TCRdb stores in-frame clones only, minus some. In the table there are 50,000 to 65,000 clones, 85% to 90% of which are singletons. Trimming left V 0 bases short and J 5 bases short, with 12 bases between. The CDR3 has 14 residues. The germline V gene has CDR1 SGHRS and CDR2 YFSETQ. Patients had blood sampled at baseline and again on cycle 4 day 1 and cycle 7 day 1. The source is an adult with an advanced solid tumor such as melanoma, head and neck, liver or kidney cancer. This chain uses TRBV5-1 with TRBJ2-7, with D unresolved. The sequences come from CD4+ or CD8+ T cells sorted from blood, collected in a trial of the OX40 agonist ivuxolimab. DNA of the CDR3: TGCGCCAGCAGCTTGGCCGGTAGAGGAAACGAGCAGTACTTC. Translation gives CASSLAGRGNEQYF.